This T cell receptor beta chain is from a study of blood T cells in healthy people across ages. Alongside a J-beta primer mix, a sample-barcoded 5' primer served in a second PCR lasting about 7 to 12 cycles. TCRdb redid the calling of the 5' RACE reads with MiXCR, one entry per CDR3 protein. The table has around 710,000 distinct CDR3 sequences, approximately 39% seen once. This clonotype was seen ten or more times. The germline V gene has CDR1 SQVTM and CDR2 ANQGSEA. V dropped 6 bases and J dropped 5 bases, with 10 bases sitting between them. The CDR3 is 11 amino acids. The clonotype was recovered from a woman in her fifties or sixties in good health. The sample comprised blood. The V call is TRBV29-1, the J call TRBJ2-5; TRBD2 might be the D (5 bases). DNA of the CDR3: TGCAGCGTCTTTAGCGTGGAGACCCAGTACTTC. Translation gives CSVFSVETQYF.